This T cell receptor (beta chain) was observed in a study of shared clonotypes between healthy human individuals (dated by TCRdb to 2019 to 2021). About the full investigation: A couple of women and a few men aged 18 to 49 years were included in the cohort. To increase sequencing depth and limit assay-specific biases, different laboratories used diverse techniques to prepare libraries and sequence TCR repertoires. To estimate repertoire size and how much clonotypes are shared between individuals, the study performed deep sequencing of blood TCR repertoires from 4 to 6 healthy adults. For each donor, CD4 naive and CD4 memory were each given three plates, CD8 naive was given two plates, and CD8 memory was given one plate. Per donor, leukapheresis produced somewhere between about 0.94 and 9.5 billion PBMCs.

Study-level results and caveats: Based on pairwise subsampling, the degree of clonotype sharing among donors was expected to be affected by sequencing depth. Incomplete sequencing was indicated by rarefaction of sorted-subset datasets, despite the large sequencing depth. Sampling was restricted to blood, and TCR repertoires in tissue are likely to differ from TCR repertoires in blood. Sharing across several donors was observed for about 5% of naive CD4, over 3% of naive CD8, over 2% of memory CD4, and around 0.4% of memory CD8 clonotypes. The genetic and exposure-history diversity represented was limited by the small number of donors. Compared with non-shared clonotypes, the clonotypes found in all four sorted-subset donors had higher generation probabilities. Naive subsets generally had larger estimated clonotype richness than memory subsets did.

Using the deep immunoSEQ assay, multiplex PCR amplified TCR CDR3 regions from genomic DNA. Extracted genomic DNA from each cell subset was distributed evenly across all wells of several immunoSEQ 96-well plates, and each plate was treated as a replicate. For sorted subsets, roughly 200 ng of genomic DNA, equivalent to about 30,000 T cell genomes, went into each replicate PCR. Purified libraries were measured with a Qubit 3.0 fluorometer, size-checked on a Bioanalyzer 2100, and measured again with the KAPA Library Quantification kit. Every immunoSEQ 96-well plate was sequenced on a dedicated single-read 150-cycle Illumina NextSeq 550 flow cell. The authors processed their data as follows. Because the immunoSEQ output included only junctional sequences and no quality scores, the filtering could not be the same as the filtering used for full-length reads. Sequences were annotated with PyIR, a Python wrapper for IgBLAST v1.9, and V/J genes and CDR3 were assigned using IMGT germline references. Any read was removed if the V/J assignment was weak (E-value above 1e-6), the CDR3 was missing, or the read contained stop codons, out-of-frame junctions, or ambiguous translated residues. V3J clonotypes were defined as sequences sharing the same inferred V gene, J gene, and CDR3 amino acid sequence. To compute the percentage overlap between repertoires, the number of shared unique clonotypes was divided by the size of the smaller repertoire. Repertoire richness was assessed with RTK rarefaction, the Chao1 estimator, and Recon v2.1 estimates of unobserved clonotypes. Generation probabilities were computed with OLGA for all TCRbeta clonotypes obtained by the gDNA method from a handful of donors. TCRdb took over this immuneACCESS table, retaining in-frame rearrangements with V and J assigned. Such tables are incomplete; in checked studies, under half of the missing clones stem from an unresolved V gene, and the remainder is unexplained. The V and J calls and clone size are taken from that table; D and trimming were inferred from the DNA. This sample lists approximately 2.1 million clones; roughly 93% were detected once. About 0.39% of the sample goes to the ten largest clones.

A remark on this clone: Its antigen is currently not known. It has no much larger one-base neighbor in the sample; base qualities were not kept.

Healthy HIV-negative adults with no recently reported acute infections or vaccinations were included as donors. Only Caucasian adults living in Nashville, Tennessee, USA were represented among the donors. Magnetic negative selection was used to enrich CD4+ T cells, after which naive cells were positively selected on CD45RA and the negative fraction became the memory subset. Blood was collected by leukapheresis, and PBMCs were isolated by Ficoll-Histopaque density gradient centrifugation and then cryopreserved in liquid nitrogen vapor phase. Analytical flow cytometry was used to check the purity and quantity of each magnetically sorted T cell population. From each sorted fraction, genomic DNA was isolated and quantified by UV absorbance on a Nanodrop 2000c. This TCR was recovered from a man aged 18 to 35 in good health. Some clones in this sample may be carry-over from other donors' samples. The source material was naive CD4+ T cells from PBMCs. Sample cell subset or site, as interpreted from the label and publication: CD45RA+ positively selected.

The nucleotides read TGTGCCAGTGGGCAGGGGTACACTGAAGCTTTCTTT. This gives the protein CASGQGYTEAFF. The rearrangement combines TRBV28 with TRBJ1-1; TRBD1 is possibly the D segment (6 matching bases). V loses 9 bases of germline sequence and J loses 3 bases, and the interval between the two ends is 11 bases. The germline V gene gives CDR1 as MDHEN and CDR2 as SYDVKM. The CDR3 sequence holds 12 residues, the cysteine and phenylalanine included. The DNA shown is the 36-base CDR3, in frame from base 1.